Reported below is one T cell receptor (beta chain). The sample belongs to a study of blood T cell repertoires in COVID-19. Study-level information: T cells, B-cell-depleted T cells, or PBMCs supplied cDNA or gDNA.

The table came from immunoSEQ multiplex PCR; TCRdb's copy has only in-frame clones and leaves some out. Of 210,000 or so clones in the sample, over 80% were seen once. This CDR3 has 14 amino acids. Germline values: CDR1 MNHEY, CDR2 SVGAGI. J was trimmed by 0 bases and V by 10 bases; bases with no gene match: 6. The sequencing input was peripheral blood. The receptor comes from a human donor in a cohort sampled during active COVID-19. The chain joins TRBV6-5 to TRBJ1-3; 7 positions agree with TRBD1. For the CDR3, the DNA is TGTGCCACCGCTGGACAGGCCTCTGGAAACACCATATATTTT. Translated, it gives CATAGQASGNTIYF.